This TCR beta chain is drawn from a study of blood T cell repertoires in COVID-19. Study in general: Sites in the United States, Italy and Spain provided acute and convalescent COVID-19 samples. In each case, the material was cDNA or gDNA derived from T cells, B-cell-depleted T cells, or PBMCs.

Per the original methods: Amplification from reference gene primers served as the basis for estimated nucleated cell counts. Measured with immunoSEQ multiplex PCR; TCRdb has only the in-frame clones, and not every one. V, J and clone size derive from that table, while D and trimming were established from the DNA sequence. The table shows approximately 140,000 clones, with roughly 90% occurring only once. The clonotype was recovered from a man aged 50 to 59 with active or convalescent COVID-19. What was sequenced was peripheral blood.

This CDR3 reads CASSQVFPGGGNQPQHF. The CDR3 DNA reads TGCGCCAGCAGCCAAGTTTTCCCAGGGGGCGGTAATCAGCCCCAGCATTTT. The chain recombines TRBV4-1 with TRBJ1-5; 8 bases match TRBD1. CDR3 length: 17 amino acids. After removal of 1 base from V and 4 bases from J, the junction contained 9 bases not matched to a gene. CDR1 and CDR2 (germline): MGHRA, YSYEKL.